These 27 T cell receptor beta chains came from one sample sequenced in a study of blood T cell repertoires in COVID-19. Repertoires were generated with immunoSEQ multiplex PCR, while TCRdb's copy carries only in-frame clones and drops some. The profile covers some 50,000 clones, with around 86% appearing a single time and over 7.5% taken by the ten largest. The sample was peripheral blood. These TCRs come from a middle-aged man with active COVID-19.

This sequence joins TRBV29-1 and TRBJ2-7; tentatively, D is TRBD2 (5 bases). The CDR3 is 12 amino acids. The V end was cut by 4 bases, the J end by 7 bases, with 14 bases between. CDR1 is SQVTM, CDR2 ANQGSEA, per germline. In nucleotides, the CDR3 is TGCAGCGTTGGGGAGCCTTGGGCGGAGCAGTACTTC. It specifies CSVGEPWAEQYF.

This chain links TRBV9 with TRBJ2-2, with D unresolved. The ends were cut back, 0 bases at V and 1 base at J, with 7 bases in the middle. CDR1 and CDR2 (germline): SGDLS, YYNGEE. The length of the CDR3 is 15 residues. This CDR3 reads CASSVASGNTGELFF. As DNA, the CDR3 is TGTGCCAGCAGCGTAGCTTCGGGGAACACCGGGGAGCTGTTTTTT.

This sequence joins TRBV30 and TRBJ1-4; D not certain. Germline V gives CDR1 GTSNPN, CDR2 SVGIG (reference sequence). The length of the CDR3 is 13 residues. The V end lost 0 bases, the J end lost 6 bases, and 8 bases lay between the germline ends. CDR3 nucleotide sequence: TGTGCCTGGAGTGTACATCGGGATGAAAAACTGTTTTTT. It encodes CAWSVHRDEKLFF. Full variable domain (remainder filled in from reference TRBV30 and TRBJ1-4): SQTIHQWPATLVQPVGSPLSLECTVEGTSNPNLYWYRQAAGRGLQLLFYSVGIGQISSEVPQNLSASRPQDRQFILSSKKLLLSDSGFYLCAWSVHRDEKLFFGSGTQLSVL.

The chain joins TRBV5-1 to TRBJ2-7; weak D call: TRBD1 (6 bases). The V end was cut by 5 bases, the J end by 5 bases, with 14 bases between. Germline V gene sequence: CDR1 SGHRS, CDR2 YFSETQ. The length of the CDR3 is 13 residues. The CDR3 nucleotides are TGCGCCAGCAGAACAGGGATGGACCACGAGCAGTACTTC. Its translation is CASRTGMDHEQYF.

This chain connects TRBV19 to TRBJ1-3; 7 positions agree with TRBD1. Germline loops: CDR1 LNHDA, CDR2 SQIVND (reference sequence). The CDR3 loop spans 15 amino acids. The J segment lost 2 bases and the V segment lost 8 bases, leaving 9 bases of the junction unmatched. This CDR3 reads CASSSTGTPGNTIYF. Written as DNA, the CDR3 is TGTGCCAGTTCCTCGACAGGGACACCTGGAAACACCATATATTTT.

The CDR3 nucleotides read TGTGCCAGCAGCCAAGACCACCGAACTTTCTATGGCTACACCTTC. Its protein is CASSQDHRTFYGYTF. The chain employs TRBV4-2 and TRBJ1-2; D is unresolved. The V end lost 0 bases, the J end lost 4 bases, and 12 bases lay between the germline ends. Germline CDR1 and CDR2: LGHNA and YNFKEQ. The CDR3 covers 15 residues.

V gene TRBV28 combines with J gene TRBJ1-2; TRBD1 aligns across 8 bases. Germline loops: CDR1 MDHEN, CDR2 SYDVKM. The J segment lost 6 bases and the V segment lost 7 bases, leaving 10 bases of the junction unmatched. CDR3 length equals 14 residues. In nucleotides, the CDR3 is TGTGCCAGCACCCAGGGGGCGCGGGTGCATGGCTACACCTTC. Protein: CASTQGARVHGYTF.

This clone is a singleton in its sample. The V call is TRBV2, the J call TRBJ1-2, with TRBD1 identical over 7 bases. CDR1 SNHLY and CDR2 FYNNEI come from the germline V gene. J was trimmed by 8 bases and V by 2 bases; bases with no gene match: 5. The CDR3 consists of 13 residues. In nucleotides, the CDR3 is TGTGCCAGCAGTGAAACGGGACAGAGGGGCTACACCTTC. It yields the protein CASSETGQRGYTF.

V usage is TRBV27 and J usage is TRBJ2-7; D may be TRBD2 (6 bases). The CDR3 has 14 residues. Germline values: CDR1 MNHEY, CDR2 SMNVEV (reference sequence). The V and J ends lost 5 bases and 3 bases respectively, with 14 bases between them. The CDR3 sequence: CASSPGGSIYEQYF. The CDR3 coding sequence is TGTGCCAGCAGTCCCGGAGGGTCGATCTACGAGCAGTACTTC.

This clone was counted between two and nine times. V is TRBV7-8 and J is TRBJ2-1, with a possible D match to TRBD1 (5 bases). The germline V and J ends were trimmed by 5 bases and 8 bases, with 19 bases remaining between them. Germline-derived CDR1 and CDR2 are SGHVS and FQNEAQ. The CDR3 has 15 residues. The CDR3 nucleotides read TGTGCCAGCAGCCCCCTCTCGGGCAGGGTTGATGAGCAGTTCTTC. The encoded protein is CASSPLSGRVDEQFF.

This rearrangement joins TRBV7-3 to TRBJ2-1, with TRBD2 matching 7 bases. CDR1 and CDR2 from the germline V gene are SGHTA and FQGTGA. V shed 2 bases, J shed 3 bases, and the junction held 4 bases outside the gene matches. This CDR3 region has 15 residues. The CDR3 bases are TGTGCCAGCAGCTTAGCGGGAGAGAACTACAATGAGCAGTTCTTC. Its translation is CASSLAGENYNEQFF. Full variable domain (outside the CDR3, taken from reference TRBV7-3 and TRBJ2-1): GAGVSQTPSNKVTEKGKYVELRCDPISGHTALYWYRQSLGQGPEFLIYFQGTGAADDSGLPNDRFFAVRPEGSVSTLKIQRTERGDSAVYLCASSLAGENYNEQFFGPGTRLTVL.

This chain joins TRBV7-2 and TRBJ2-6; D perhaps matches TRBD2 (6 bases). The germline V gene has CDR1 SGHTA and CDR2 FQGNSA. Trimming stripped 1 base from V and 4 bases from J, with 14 bases between. The CDR3 is 17 residues long. CDR3 coding DNA: TGTGCCAGCAGCTTAGACAGTGGGACTCTGGGGGCCAACGTCCTGACTTTC. Residues: CASSLDSGTLGANVLTF.

This rearrangement joins TRBV5-1 to TRBJ2-1; 9 positions agree with TRBD2. Per germline, CDR1 SGHRS and CDR2 YFSETQ. There are 16 residues in the CDR3. V gave up 2 bases and J gave up 1 base; unmatched junction bases: 4. The CDR3 protein is CASSFNLAGSYNEQFF. The CDR3 DNA reads as TGCGCCAGCAGCTTTAATCTAGCGGGATCCTACAATGAGCAGTTCTTC.

The V and J genes are TRBV7-5 and TRBJ1-2; TRBD1 is the table's D call and was not checked against the DNA. TRBV7-5 constitutes a pseudogene. CDR3 length equals 16 residues. The CDR3 here is CVRSSPSQGTNYGYTF. The DNA of the CDR3 is TGTGTCAGAAGCTCTCCATCCCAGGGAACTAACTATGGCTACACCTTC.

This clone was seen only once. The rearrangement uses TRBV4-1 and TRBJ2-5; 11 bases agree with TRBD2. CDR1 and CDR2 from the germline V gene are MGHRA and YSYEKL. V lost 0 bases, J lost 6 bases, and 9 bases stayed unmatched. The length of the CDR3 is 17 residues. This CDR3 reads CASSQDLTSGGWQTQYF. The CDR3 DNA reads as TGCGCCAGCAGCCAAGATCTTACTAGCGGGGGTTGGCAGACCCAGTACTTC.

This chain links TRBV4-1 with TRBJ1-1; 9 nucleotides line up with TRBD1. V shed 4 bases, J shed 6 bases, and the junction held 6 bases outside the gene matches. The germline V gene has CDR1 MGHRA and CDR2 YSYEKL. The CDR3 sequence is 14 residues long. The CDR3 protein is CASSPGQGRAEAFF. The CDR3 DNA reads TGCGCCAGCAGCCCCGGACAGGGGCGGGCTGAAGCTTTCTTT.

V and J are TRBV7-9 and TRBJ2-3, with 9 bases fitting TRBD2. Germline CDR1 SEHNR, CDR2 FQNEAQ (reference sequence). The CDR3 contains 15 residues. V shed 5 bases, J shed 6 bases, and the junction held 9 bases outside the gene matches. Written as DNA, the CDR3 is TGTGCCAGCAGCCCCCCGGGACTAGCAAGGGATACGCAGTATTTT. Amino acids: CASSPPGLARDTQYF. The variable domain in full, completed from reference TRBV7-9 and TRBJ2-3, reads DTGVSQNPRHKITKRGQNVTFRCDPISEHNRLYWYRQTLGQGPEFLTYFQNEAQLEKSRLLSDRFSAERPKGSFSTLEIQRTEQGDSAMYLCASSPPGLARDTQYFGPGTRLTVL.

V gene TRBV19 combines with J gene TRBJ2-1, with D tentatively TRBD2 (9 bases). Germline V CDR1 and CDR2: LNHDA, SQIVND (reference sequence). CDR3 length: 17 amino acids. The V end lost 6 bases, the J end lost 5 bases, and 23 bases lay between the germline ends. CDR3 protein: CASRRTGSGRFDNEQFF. The CDR3 bases are TGTGCCAGTAGAAGGACAGGGAGCGGGAGGTTCGACAATGAGCAGTTCTTC.

The chain recombines TRBV3-1 (or the pseudogene TRBV3-2) with TRBJ1-1, with TRBD1 identical over 9 bases. Losses at the gene ends were 6 bases for V and 2 bases for J; bases not matched to a gene: 10. The length of the CDR3 is 16 residues. Per the germline V gene, CDR1 is LGHDT and CDR2 is YNNKEL (reference sequence). In DNA form, the CDR3 reads TGTGCCAGCAGTCGGACAGGGGCGTTTTTAAACACTGAAGCTTTCTTT. This encodes CASSRTGAFLNTEAFF.

The chain is built from TRBV2 and TRBJ2-2, with 14 bases matching TRBD2. V lost 2 bases to trimming and J lost 1 base; unmatched junction nucleotides: 3. The CDR3 spans 18 residues. Germline V lookup: CDR1 SNHLY, CDR2 FYNNEI. The CDR3 here is CASSERTSGGLNTGELFF. The CDR3 DNA sequence: TGTGCCAGCAGTGAAAGGACTAGCGGGGGGTTGAACACCGGGGAGCTGTTTTTT.

The rearrangement uses TRBV3-1 (or the pseudogene TRBV3-2) and TRBJ2-4; TRBD2 is a possible D gene (5 bases). The length of the CDR3 is 16 residues. Germline CDR1 reads LGHDT; CDR2 reads YNNKEL (reference sequence). Trimming removed 3 bases from V and 7 bases from J, with 19 bases in between. CDR3 sequence reads: CASSQDPPGRSNIQYF. CDR3 nucleotides: TGTGCCAGCAGCCAGGACCCCCCGGGAAGATCGAACATTCAGTACTTC.

The chain is built from TRBV3-1 (or the pseudogene TRBV3-2) and TRBJ2-7, with 9 bases aligning to TRBD1. CDR1 is LGHDT, CDR2 YNNKEL, per germline (reference sequence). V gave up 5 bases and J gave up 2 bases; unmatched junction bases: 13. The CDR3 is made up of 17 amino acids. As DNA, the CDR3 is TGTGCCAGCAGCTCGGCTCACGGGGGGACAGGGACCTACGAGCAGTACTTC. It codes for CASSSAHGGTGTYEQYF.

The rearrangement links TRBV5-5 to TRBJ2-3; D is perhaps TRBD2 (5 bases). There are 16 residues in the CDR3. Germline CDR1 reads SGHKS; CDR2 reads YYEKEE (reference sequence). Trimming pared 3 bases from V and 4 bases from J, leaving 18 bases between. CDR3 DNA: TGTGCCAGCAGCTCCGGACTTGAGTGGACGGCAGATACGCAGTATTTT. Translating gives CASSSGLEWTADTQYF.

The chain recombines TRBV6-5 with TRBJ2-3; 9 positions match TRBD1. Germline trimming cut 7 bases from V and 4 bases from J; bases unmatched to any gene: 9. CDR1 and CDR2 (germline): MNHEY, SVGAGI. This CDR3 has 15 residues. The CDR3 reads CASTPGQGYPDTQYF. In nucleotides, the CDR3 is TGTGCCAGCACACCGGGACAGGGTTATCCAGATACGCAGTATTTT.

The J gene is TRBJ2-3, the V gene TRBV3-1 (or the pseudogene TRBV3-2); TRBD2 matches 7 bases. Germline CDR1 LGHDT, CDR2 YNNKEL (reference sequence). J was trimmed by 0 bases and V by 2 bases; bases with no gene match: 5. This CDR3 is 16 amino acids long. The chain's CDR3 is CASSQWGGGSTDTQYF. The CDR3 DNA reads as TGTGCCAGCAGCCAATGGGGCGGGGGAAGCACAGATACGCAGTATTTT.

This clone was counted between two and nine times. The chain is built from TRBV7-3 and TRBJ1-3; D unclear. CDR3 length: 15 amino acids. CDR1 is SGHTA and CDR2 is FQGTGA in the germline V gene. V dropped 2 bases and J dropped 0 bases, with 8 bases sitting between them. The CDR3: CASSLLSSSGNTIYF. Here the CDR3 DNA reads TGTGCCAGCAGCTTATTGTCGTCCTCTGGAAACACCATATATTTT.

CDR3 region: CASSLGEVGANVLTF. CDR3 nucleotides: TGTGCCAGCAGCCTCGGCGAGGTCGGGGCCAACGTCCTGACTTTC. J is TRBJ2-6 and V is TRBV7-2; D is ambiguous. With 5 bases removed from V and 4 bases from J, the gap between germline ends came to 12 bases. This CDR3 contains 15 residues. Per the germline V gene, CDR1 is SGHTA and CDR2 is FQGNSA.